The next 11 T cell receptor beta chains were all read from a single sample in a study of blood T cell repertoires in COVID-19. Libraries were prepared by immunoSEQ multiplex PCR; TCRdb keeps only in-frame clonotypes and omits some of them. The repertoire holds over 150,000 clones, with approximately 79% as singletons. The sample was PBMCs or T cells enriched from blood (not recorded which). The receptors here all came from a woman aged 65 to 85 in a cohort exposed to, infected with or recovered from COVID-19 (not recorded which).

This chain connects TRBV7-2 to TRBJ2-2, with TRBD1 matching over 11 bases. This CDR3 is 16 amino acids long. CDR1 SGHTA and CDR2 FQGNSA come from the germline V gene. J was trimmed by 4 bases and V by 4 bases; bases with no gene match: 5. The CDR3 here is CASSSRTGGLTGELFF. Here the CDR3 DNA reads TGTGCCAGCAGCTCCCGGACAGGGGGCCTCACCGGGGAGCTGTTTTTT.

The chain joins TRBV5-4 to TRBJ2-7; 7 bases align to TRBD2. The CDR3 sequence is 15 residues long. The J segment lost 4 bases and the V segment lost 1 base, leaving 8 bases of the junction unmatched. Germline CDR1 and CDR2: SGHNT and YYREEE (reference sequence). The CDR3 nucleotides read TGTGCCAGCAGCTTGATGGGGACTATGTCATACGAGCAGTACTTC. Its protein product is CASSLMGTMSYEQYF.

The chain employs TRBV19 and TRBJ1-4, with 7 bases matching TRBD1. J gave up 0 bases and V 10 bases, and 11 bases lay outside the gene matches. The CDR3 length is 16 residues. CDR1 is LNHDA and CDR2 is SQIVND in the germline V gene (reference sequence). The CDR3 nucleotides are TGTGCCACCTCGGACAGGCCTTATTCAACTAATGAAAAACTGTTTTTT. Translated, it gives CATSDRPYSTNEKLFF.

The rearrangement uses TRBV2 and TRBJ2-5; D unclear. Germline V gives CDR1 SNHLY, CDR2 FYNNEI. This CDR3 has 11 amino acids. The V end was cut by 7 bases, the J end by 4 bases, with 7 bases between. The chain's CDR3 is CASNLVETQYF. The CDR3 nucleotides are TGTGCCAGCAATCTAGTAGAGACCCAGTACTTC.

This chain connects TRBV2 to TRBJ1-1, with 7 bases matching TRBD1. J was trimmed by 3 bases and V by 9 bases; bases with no gene match: 10. Per germline, CDR1 SNHLY and CDR2 FYNNEI. This CDR3 comprises 14 residues. As DNA, the CDR3 is TGTGCCAGGGAAACAGGGGCGGGCTACACTGAAGCTTTCTTT. Protein sequence: CARETGAGYTEAFF.

This chain links TRBV18 with TRBJ2-1; TRBD1 might be the D (6 bases). The CDR3 has 15 residues. The V end was cut by 4 bases, the J end by 12 bases, with 22 bases between. Germline-derived CDR1 and CDR2 are KGHSH and LQKENI. The CDR3 DNA reads TGTGCCAGCTCACTTGGGCAGGGGCGTGAACCTGCGCAGTTCTTC. This translates into CASSLGQGREPAQFF.

The chain combines TRBV2 with TRBJ1-6, with 7 bases that match TRBD1. From germline, CDR1 is SNHLY and CDR2 FYNNEI. The V and J ends lost 4 bases and 7 bases, in that order; junction bases with no gene match: 7. CDR3 length: 15 amino acids. CDR3: CASSVGGARNSPLHF. CDR3 nucleotides: TGTGCCAGCAGTGTAGGGGGCGCAAGGAATTCACCCCTCCACTTT.

V is TRBV2 and J is TRBJ2-1; 7 bases align to TRBD2. The CDR3 covers 16 residues. In germline, CDR1 is SNHLY, CDR2 FYNNEI. Losses at the gene ends were 6 bases for V and 3 bases for J; bases not matched to a gene: 11. Written as DNA, the CDR3 is TGTGCCAGCAGCGCAAGCCCCGGACTAGGCTACAATGAGCAGTTCTTC. It yields the protein CASSASPGLGYNEQFF.

The rearrangement uses TRBV19 and TRBJ1-5, with 7 bases identical to TRBD1. Looked up from germline, CDR1 is LNHDA and CDR2 is SQIVND (reference sequence). V shed 5 bases and J 6 bases; nucleotides not matched to a gene: 7. The CDR3 runs to 14 residues. The CDR3 nucleotides read TGTGCCAGTAGTTCCACGACAGGGTTTCAGCCCCAGCATTTT. The encoded protein is CASSSTTGFQPQHF.

The chain employs TRBV11-2 and TRBJ1-1, with TRBD1 matching 7 bases. The CDR3 covers 16 residues. Germline loops: CDR1 SGHAT, CDR2 FQNNGV. V shed 1 base and J 1 base; nucleotides not matched to a gene: 6. This chain's CDR3 is CASSLGRDRPNTEAFF. The CDR3, as DNA: TGTGCCAGCAGCTTAGGAAGGGACAGACCGAACACTGAAGCTTTCTTT.

The rearrangement links TRBV7-9 to TRBJ2-7, with a possible D match to TRBD1 (5 bases). Germline loops: CDR1 SEHNR, CDR2 FQNEAQ (reference sequence). Trimming pared 4 bases from V and 5 bases from J, leaving 18 bases between. The CDR3 loop spans 15 amino acids. The CDR3 bases are TGTGCCAGCAGCTCACAGGCGCTCGGAAGTGACGAGCAGTACTTC. It yields the protein CASSSQALGSDEQYF.